In this sample, the clone carrying this TCR beta chain turned up a few times. Its antigen remains unknown. The data derive from a study of CD8+CD57+ T cells in acquired aplastic anemia. Across the study: The study obtained an average of around 2.9 ug of DNA from sorted CD4+ and CD8+ cells.

Researchers used genomic DNA as the template to profile TCR beta VDJ and CDR3. TCRdb redid the calling of the reads with MiXCR, one entry per CDR3 protein. The table lists roughly 250,000 distinct CDR3 sequences, approximately 80% of them singletons. Patients sequenced had flow cytometry evidence of CD8+CD57+ cell expansion. None of the patients had been given any therapy when their blood was sampled. The study, taken as a whole, reports: Between patients and controls, roughly 29 CD8+ CDR3 sequences were found in common.

Germline V gives CDR1 SQVTM, CDR2 ANQGSEA. The CDR3 is made up of 11 amino acids. The V and J ends lost 7 bases and 7 bases respectively, with 10 bases between them. The sample taken for sequencing was sorted CD4+, CD8+, or CD8+CD57+ T cells (not recorded which) from PBMCs. This chain links TRBV29-1 with TRBJ2-2; no clear D. The clonotype was recovered from a human donor with aplastic anemia. CDR3 sequence (DNA): TGCAGCGCTTCTTCGGGCGGGGAGCTGTTTTTT. It yields the protein CSASSGGELFF.